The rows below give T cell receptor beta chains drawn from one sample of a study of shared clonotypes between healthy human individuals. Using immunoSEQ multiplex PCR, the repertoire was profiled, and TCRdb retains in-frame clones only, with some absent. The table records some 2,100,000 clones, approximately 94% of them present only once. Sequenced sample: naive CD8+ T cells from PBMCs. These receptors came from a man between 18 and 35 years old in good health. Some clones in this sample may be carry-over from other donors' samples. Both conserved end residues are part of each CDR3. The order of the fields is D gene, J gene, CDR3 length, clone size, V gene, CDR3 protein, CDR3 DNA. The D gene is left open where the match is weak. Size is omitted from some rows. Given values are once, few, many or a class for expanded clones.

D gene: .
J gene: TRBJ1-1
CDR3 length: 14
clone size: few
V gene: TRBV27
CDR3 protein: CASSLSMGGGEAFF
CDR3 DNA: TGTGCCAGCAGTTTATCGATGGGAGGAGGTGAAGCTTTCTTT

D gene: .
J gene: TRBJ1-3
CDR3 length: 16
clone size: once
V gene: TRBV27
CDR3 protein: CASSPPQVSSGNTIYF
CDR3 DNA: TGTGCCAGCAGCCCCCCTCAGGTCAGCTCTGGAAACACCATATATTTT

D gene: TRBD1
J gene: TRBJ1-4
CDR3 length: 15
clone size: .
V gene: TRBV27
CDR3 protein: CASSLTRQGDEKLFF
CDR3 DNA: TGTGCCAGCAGTTTAACCCGACAGGGGGATGAAAAACTGTTTTTT

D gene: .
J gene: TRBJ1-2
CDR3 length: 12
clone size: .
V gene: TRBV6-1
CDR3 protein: CASRTLTYGYTF
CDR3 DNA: TGTGCCAGCAGGACTTTGACTTATGGCTACACCTTC

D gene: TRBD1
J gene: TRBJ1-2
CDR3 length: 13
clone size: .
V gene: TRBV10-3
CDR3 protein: CAIRAGTVYGYTF
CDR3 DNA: TGTGCCATCAGGGCCGGGACAGTCTATGGCTACACCTTC

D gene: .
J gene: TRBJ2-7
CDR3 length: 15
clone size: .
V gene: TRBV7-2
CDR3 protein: CASSEVSGSAYEQYF
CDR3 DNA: TGTGCCAGCAGCGAAGTCAGCGGGTCAGCCTACGAGCAGTACTTC

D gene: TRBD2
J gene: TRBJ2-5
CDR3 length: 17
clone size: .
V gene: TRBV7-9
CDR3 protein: CASSSTELGLAGETQYF
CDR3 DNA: TGTGCCAGCAGCTCAACTGAGCTGGGACTAGCGGGCGAGACCCAGTACTTC

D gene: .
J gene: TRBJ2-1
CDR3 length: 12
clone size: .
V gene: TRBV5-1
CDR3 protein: CASSLFSDEQFF
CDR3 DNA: TGCGCCAGCAGCTTGTTTAGCGATGAGCAGTTCTTC

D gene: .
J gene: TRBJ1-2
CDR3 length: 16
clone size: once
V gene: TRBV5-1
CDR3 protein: CASSLAYGQTAYGYTF
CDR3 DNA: TGCGCCAGCAGCTTGGCGTATGGACAGACGGCCTATGGCTACACCTTC

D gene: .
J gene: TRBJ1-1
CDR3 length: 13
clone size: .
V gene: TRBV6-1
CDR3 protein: CASRYGLNTEAFF
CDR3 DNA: TGTGCCAGCAGATACGGTTTGAACACTGAAGCTTTCTTT

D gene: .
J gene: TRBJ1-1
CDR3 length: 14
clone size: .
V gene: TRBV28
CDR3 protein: CASSLQLGGTEAFF
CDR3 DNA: TGTGCCAGCAGTCTTCAGTTGGGGGGCACTGAAGCTTTCTTT

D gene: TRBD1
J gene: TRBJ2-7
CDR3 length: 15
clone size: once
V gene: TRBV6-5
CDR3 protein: CASSYNQGAFHEQYF
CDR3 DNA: TGTGCCAGCAGTTACAATCAGGGGGCCTTCCACGAGCAGTACTTC

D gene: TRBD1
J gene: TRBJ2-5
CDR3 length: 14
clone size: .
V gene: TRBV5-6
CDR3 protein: CASSWDSRGETQYF
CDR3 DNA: TGTGCCAGCAGCTGGGACAGTCGGGGAGAGACCCAGTACTTC

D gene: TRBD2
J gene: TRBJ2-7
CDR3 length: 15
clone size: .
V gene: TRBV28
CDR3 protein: CASSLLAGVRYEQYF
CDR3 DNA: TGTGCCAGCAGTTTACTAGCGGGAGTTCGGTACGAGCAGTACTTC

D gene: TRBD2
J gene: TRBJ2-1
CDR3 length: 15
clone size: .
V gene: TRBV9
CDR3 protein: CASSSGTSGYNEQFF
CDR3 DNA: TGTGCCAGCAGCTCCGGGACTAGCGGTTACAATGAGCAGTTCTTC

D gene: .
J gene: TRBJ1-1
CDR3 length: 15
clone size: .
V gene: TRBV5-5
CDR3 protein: CASSPLQGGGPEAFF
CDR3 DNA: TGTGCCAGCAGCCCTTTACAGGGCGGGGGGCCTGAAGCTTTCTTT

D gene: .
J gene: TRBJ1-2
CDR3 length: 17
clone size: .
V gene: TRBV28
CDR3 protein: CASSRIGTLDENYGYTF
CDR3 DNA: TGTGCCAGCAGTCGGATTGGGACACTCGATGAGAACTATGGCTACACCTTC

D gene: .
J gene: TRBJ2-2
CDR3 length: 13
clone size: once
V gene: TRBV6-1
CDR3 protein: CASRNRETGELFF
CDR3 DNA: TGTGCCAGCAGGAACAGGGAGACCGGGGAGCTGTTTTTT

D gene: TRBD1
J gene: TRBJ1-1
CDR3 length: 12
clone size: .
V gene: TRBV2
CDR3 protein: CASSLQGAEAFF
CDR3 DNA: TGTGCCAGCAGCTTACAGGGGGCTGAAGCTTTCTTT

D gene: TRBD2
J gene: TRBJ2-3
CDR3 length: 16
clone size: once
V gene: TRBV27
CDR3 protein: CASTGTSVFWSDTQYF
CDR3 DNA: TGTGCCAGCACCGGGACTAGCGTCTTTTGGTCAGATACGCAGTATTTT

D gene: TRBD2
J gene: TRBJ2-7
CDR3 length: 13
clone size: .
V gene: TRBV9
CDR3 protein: CASSDSSGSEQYF
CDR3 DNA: TGTGCCAGCAGTGATTCTAGCGGGAGCGAGCAGTACTTC

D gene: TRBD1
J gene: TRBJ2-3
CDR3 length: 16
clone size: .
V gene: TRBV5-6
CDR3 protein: CASSLRTGVNTDTQYF
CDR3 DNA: TGTGCCAGCAGCTTGAGGACAGGGGTTAACACAGATACGCAGTATTTT

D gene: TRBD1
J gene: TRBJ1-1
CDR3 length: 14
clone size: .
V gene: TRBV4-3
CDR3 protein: CASSPRTGNTEAFF
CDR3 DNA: TGCGCCAGCAGCCCCCGGACAGGGAACACTGAAGCTTTCTTT

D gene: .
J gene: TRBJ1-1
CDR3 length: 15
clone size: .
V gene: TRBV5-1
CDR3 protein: CASSLAGTGNTEAFF
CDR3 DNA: TGCGCCAGCAGCTTGGCTGGTACGGGGAACACTGAAGCTTTCTTT

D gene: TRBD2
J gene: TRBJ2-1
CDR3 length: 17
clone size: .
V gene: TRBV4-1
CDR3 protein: CASSQDLPGGTYNEQFF
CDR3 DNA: TGCGCCAGCAGCCAAGATCTTCCGGGAGGTACCTACAATGAGCAGTTCTTC

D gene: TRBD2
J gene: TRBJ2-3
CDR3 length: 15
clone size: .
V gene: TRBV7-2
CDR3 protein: CASSTRLAGTDTQYF
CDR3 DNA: TGTGCCAGCAGCACGCGACTAGCGGGCACAGATACGCAGTATTTT

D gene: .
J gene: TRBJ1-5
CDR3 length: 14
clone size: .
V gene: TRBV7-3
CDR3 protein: CASSLMAGYQPQHF
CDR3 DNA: TGTGCCAGCAGCTTAATGGCAGGGTATCAGCCCCAGCATTTT

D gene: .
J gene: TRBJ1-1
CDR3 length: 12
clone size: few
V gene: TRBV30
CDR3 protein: CAWRGSGAEAFF
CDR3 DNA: TGTGCCTGGAGGGGATCCGGGGCTGAAGCTTTCTTT

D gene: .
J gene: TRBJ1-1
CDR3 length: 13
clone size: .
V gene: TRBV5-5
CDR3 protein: CASSPGWNTEAFF
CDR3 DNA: TGTGCCAGCAGCCCTGGATGGAACACTGAAGCTTTCTTT

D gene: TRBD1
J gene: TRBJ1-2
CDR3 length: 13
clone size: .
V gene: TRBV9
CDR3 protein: CASRDTGVGGYTF
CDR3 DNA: TGTGCCAGCAGAGATACAGGGGTTGGTGGCTACACCTTC

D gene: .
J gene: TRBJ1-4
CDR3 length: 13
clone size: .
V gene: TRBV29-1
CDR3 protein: CSVVDQTNEKLFF
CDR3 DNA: TGCAGCGTTGTTGATCAAACCAATGAAAAACTGTTTTTT

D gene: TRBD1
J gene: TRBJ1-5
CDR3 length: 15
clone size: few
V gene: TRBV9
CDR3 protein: CASGRTGGRNQPQHF
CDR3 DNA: TGTGCCAGCGGCCGAACAGGGGGTAGGAATCAGCCCCAGCATTTT

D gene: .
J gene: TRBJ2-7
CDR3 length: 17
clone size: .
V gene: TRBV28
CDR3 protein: CASSPVSGTDTTYEQYF
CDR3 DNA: TGTGCCAGCAGTCCTGTGTCGGGGACTGACACTACCTACGAGCAGTACTTC

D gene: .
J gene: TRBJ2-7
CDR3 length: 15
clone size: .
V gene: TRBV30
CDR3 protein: CAWSLGRGFGYEQYF
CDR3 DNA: TGTGCCTGGAGTTTGGGCAGGGGCTTCGGCTACGAGCAGTACTTC

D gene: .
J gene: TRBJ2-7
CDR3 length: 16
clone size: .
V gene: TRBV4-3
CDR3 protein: CASSQGAWDTFYEQYF
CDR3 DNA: TGCGCCAGCAGCCAGGGCGCCTGGGACACCTTCTACGAGCAGTACTTC

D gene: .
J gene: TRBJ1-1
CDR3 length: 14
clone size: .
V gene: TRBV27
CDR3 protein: CASSLSRWVTEAFF
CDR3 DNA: TGTGCCAGCAGTTTATCCCGGTGGGTCACTGAAGCTTTCTTT

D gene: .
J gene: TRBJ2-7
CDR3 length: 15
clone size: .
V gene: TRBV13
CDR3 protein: CASSSEGEGSYEQYF
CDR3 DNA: TGTGCCAGCAGCTCTGAGGGGGAAGGCTCCTACGAGCAGTACTTC

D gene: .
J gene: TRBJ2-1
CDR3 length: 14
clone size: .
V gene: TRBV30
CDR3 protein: CAWRDLSSYNEQFF
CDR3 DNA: TGTGCCTGGAGGGACTTAAGCTCCTACAATGAGCAGTTCTTC

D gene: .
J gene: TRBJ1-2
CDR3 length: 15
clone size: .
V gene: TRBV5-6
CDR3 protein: CASSQGPFVSYGYTF
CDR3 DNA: TGTGCCAGCAGCCAGGGCCCCTTTGTGTCATATGGCTACACCTTC

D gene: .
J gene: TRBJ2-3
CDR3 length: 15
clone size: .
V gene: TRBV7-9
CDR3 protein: CASSLGELRGGTQYF
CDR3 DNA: TGTGCCAGCAGCTTAGGAGAACTGCGTGGTGGTACGCAGTATTTT

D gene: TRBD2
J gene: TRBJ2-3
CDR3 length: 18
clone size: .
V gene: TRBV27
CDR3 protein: CASSLLASGIPKTDTQYF
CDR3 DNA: TGTGCCAGCAGTTTATTGGCTAGCGGGATTCCAAAGACAGATACGCAGTATTTT

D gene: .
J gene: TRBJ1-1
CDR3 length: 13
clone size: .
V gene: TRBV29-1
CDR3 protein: CSVGTGINTEAFF
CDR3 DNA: TGCAGCGTTGGTACAGGGATTAACACTGAAGCTTTCTTT